What follows are 16 T cell receptor beta chains derived from one specimen sequenced in a study of blood T cell repertoires in COVID-19. Repertoires were generated with immunoSEQ multiplex PCR, while TCRdb's copy carries only in-frame clones and drops some. The table lists around 310,000 clones, about 93% of them singletons. Sequencing used peripheral blood. Receptors originate from a woman aged 25-40 years with COVID-19, enrolled during active disease.

The CDR3 DNA follows: TGTGCCAGCACGAACCCTCCGGGAGGGGGAGGTGAAAAACTGTTTTTT. It is translated as CASTNPPGGGGEKLFF. This chain links TRBV28 with TRBJ1-4; D might be TRBD1 (6 bases). Trimming left V 7 bases short and J 7 bases short, with 22 bases between. This CDR3 is 16 amino acids long. Germline lookup yields CDR1 MDHEN and CDR2 SYDVKM.

The rearrangement links TRBV27 to TRBJ2-5; a possible D gene is TRBD1 (6 bases). This CDR3 contains 13 residues. Trimming stripped 6 bases from V and 5 bases from J, with 13 bases between. CDR1 and CDR2 (germline): MNHEY, SMNVEV (reference sequence). The CDR3 DNA is TGTGCCAGCAGCCACAGGGTGGGGGAGACCCAGTACTTC. This encodes CASSHRVGETQYF.

The chain couples TRBV15 to TRBJ1-4; D not certain. Germline V gene sequence: CDR1 LNHNV, CDR2 YYDKDF (reference sequence). V was shortened by 1 base and J by 8 bases, with 8 bases between the two germline ends. The CDR3 length is 13 residues. CDR3 sequence reads: CATSRALGEKLFF. The CDR3 DNA is TGTGCCACCAGCAGAGCCCTCGGGGAAAAACTGTTTTTT.

This chain joins TRBV5-1 and TRBJ2-7; 10 bases agree with TRBD1. The germline CDR1 and CDR2 sequences are SGHRS and YFSETQ. The CDR3 is made up of 16 amino acids. The ends lost 1 base at V and 3 bases at J; junction bases unmatched: 7. CDR3 region: CASSLFRDRGHYEQYF. CDR3 coding DNA: TGCGCCAGCAGCTTGTTCCGGGACAGGGGCCACTACGAGCAGTACTTC.

This clone has more than one count but fewer than ten. The chain carries TRBV11-2 and TRBJ2-6; TRBD2 matches at 7 bases. Germline loops: CDR1 SGHAT, CDR2 FQNNGV. The ends lost 7 bases at V and 4 bases at J; junction bases unmatched: 16. CDR3 length: 18 amino acids. Here the CDR3 DNA reads TGTGCCAGCACCATCTGGGAGGGTGAAGAGAAGGGGGCCAACGTCCTGACTTTC. Translation: CASTIWEGEEKGANVLTF.

The chain combines TRBV19 with TRBJ1-1; the D gene is possibly TRBD1 (5 bases). Trimming removed 3 bases at V and 2 bases at J, with 10 bases between. Germline CDR1 and CDR2: LNHDA and SQIVND (reference sequence). CDR3 size: 14 residues. Here the CDR3 reads CASSIGQPNTEAFF. As DNA, the CDR3 is TGTGCCAGTAGTATCGGACAACCAAACACTGAAGCTTTCTTT.

The chain's CDR3 is CASSRGTGIQETQYF. Written as DNA, the CDR3 is TGTGCCAGCAGTCGGGGGACAGGGATCCAAGAGACCCAGTACTTC. The chain combines TRBV28 with TRBJ2-5, with 9 bases fitting TRBD1. V lost 5 bases to trimming and J lost 1 base; unmatched junction nucleotides: 5. The CDR3 runs 15 residues. CDR1 is MDHEN, CDR2 SYDVKM, per germline.

CDR3 in DNA: TGTGCCACCAGCCGTGGACTAAGCACAGATACGCAGTATTTT. Protein product: CATSRGLSTDTQYF. This chain joins TRBV24-1 and TRBJ2-3; D is perhaps TRBD2 (6 bases). Per germline, CDR1 KGHDR and CDR2 SFDVKD. The V and J ends lost 7 bases and 0 bases respectively, with 10 bases between them. The CDR3 consists of 14 residues.

This rearrangement joins TRBV7-6 to TRBJ2-7, with 8 nucleotides matching TRBD1. The CDR3 loop spans 16 amino acids. Germline values: CDR1 SGHVS, CDR2 FNYEAQ. V was pared by 0 bases and J by 2 bases, with 6 bases of the junction left unmatched. The CDR3 spells CASSLAIGTGTYEQYF. The CDR3 DNA follows: TGTGCCAGCAGCTTAGCAATCGGGACAGGCACCTACGAGCAGTACTTC.

The chain combines TRBV5-1 with TRBJ2-7; D remains unclear. The V end lost 2 bases, the J end lost 2 bases, and 8 bases lay between the germline ends. CDR3 length equals 13 residues. Germline V gene lookup returns CDR1 SGHRS and CDR2 YFSETQ. The CDR3 sequence: CASSLIEAYEQYF. In DNA, the CDR3 is TGCGCCAGCAGCTTAATAGAAGCCTACGAGCAGTACTTC.

V is TRBV18 and J is TRBJ1-3, with TRBD1 matching over 7 bases. V trimming: 0 bases; J trimming: 7 bases; junction bases outside the gene matches: 9. In germline, CDR1 is KGHSH, CDR2 LQKENI. The CDR3 covers 16 residues. CDR3: CASSPPNAAGGNTIYF. DNA for the CDR3: TGTGCCAGCTCACCACCGAATGCGGCAGGGGGGAACACCATATATTTT.

The CDR3 DNA reads TGTGCCAGCAGTTACATAGGGGTGGAGGGCTACACCTTC. Its translation: CASSYIGVEGYTF. The chain links TRBV6-5 to TRBJ1-2; D is perhaps TRBD1 (5 bases). CDR3 length: 13 amino acids. V was shortened by 2 bases and J by 8 bases, with 12 bases between the two germline ends. Germline V gives CDR1 MNHEY, CDR2 SVGAGI.

The J gene is TRBJ2-7, the V gene TRBV13, with a tentative D call TRBD2 (6 bases). This CDR3 has 14 amino acids. Trimming removed 2 bases at V and 6 bases at J, with 14 bases between. The germline V gene has CDR1 PRHDT and CDR2 FYEKMQ (reference sequence). Written as DNA, the CDR3 is TGTGCCAGCAGCTTATTTCTAGCAGCGGGCGAGCAGTACTTC. Translated: CASSLFLAAGEQYF.

DNA of the CDR3: TGTGCCAGCAGTTCCCCCTTTGTGGCAGGGGGATTCTACGAGCAGTACTTC. This encodes CASSSPFVAGGFYEQYF. The chain uses TRBV28 and TRBJ2-7, with 7 bases matching TRBD1. The CDR3 sequence is 17 residues long. CDR1 MDHEN and CDR2 SYDVKM come from the germline V gene. V was pared by 4 bases and J by 3 bases, with 15 bases of the junction left unmatched.

The CDR3 region has the DNA TGTGCCAGCAGCCCCGTAACCGCCCGAACCGGGGCCCTCCACTTT. This encodes CASSPVTARTGALHF. The chain couples TRBV3-1 (or the pseudogene TRBV3-2) to TRBJ1-6; no clear D gene. V was clipped by 4 bases and J by 14 bases, with 21 bases between them. The length of the CDR3 is 15 residues. Per germline, CDR1 LGHDT and CDR2 YNNKEL (reference sequence).

The rearrangement joins TRBV30 to TRBJ1-1, with TRBD1 matching over 7 bases. The CDR3 loop spans 13 amino acids. Trimming took 2 bases from V and 4 from J; bases not matched to a gene: 4. Per the germline V gene, CDR1 is GTSNPN and CDR2 is SVGIG (reference sequence). CDR3 in amino acids: CAWSWDSATEAFF. The CDR3 DNA reads TGTGCCTGGAGTTGGGACAGCGCCACTGAAGCTTTCTTT.